This TCR beta chain was obtained from a study of response to subunit inactivated influenza vaccine. Per germline, CDR1 MDHEN and CDR2 SYDVKM. There are 14 residues in the CDR3. J was trimmed by 2 bases and V by 6 bases; bases with no gene match: 6. From the RT-PCR reads, TCRdb called clonotypes with MiXCR, one entry per CDR3 protein. The sample includes around 750,000 distinct CDR3 sequences, 21% of them seen just once. This clonotype was recorded a few times. Sequencing was performed on PBMCs from blood, taken around 5 days after vaccination. The chain links TRBV28 to TRBJ2-7; 8 nucleotides agree with TRBD1. This TCR was recovered from a man aged 50-59 years who received an inactivated influenza vaccine. In DNA, the CDR3 is TGTGCCAGCAGATCACAGGGGGTAACCTACGAGCAGTACTTC. It specifies CASRSQGVTYEQYF. Complete variable domain (other parts from reference TRBV28 and TRBJ2-7): DVKVTQSSRYLVKRTGEKVFLECVQDMDHENMFWYRQDPGLGLRLIYFSYDVKMKEKGDIPEGYSVSREKKERFSLILESASTNQTSMYLCASRSQGVTYEQYFGPGTRLTVT.